This T cell receptor (beta chain) was observed in a study of cytomegalovirus exposure and HLA in healthy donors. Overall study results and limits: There were under 200 TCR beta chains listed as cytomegalovirus-associated. Most of the CMV-associated TCR beta chains (in a later analysis) appeared to be HLA-restricted.

PCR amplification relied on 60 Vbeta primers (plus 13 Jbeta primers). TCRdb's copy holds only in-frame clones and misses some; the assay was immunoSEQ multiplex PCR. The sample lists tens of thousands of clones, roughly 79% occurring once. CDR1 MNHEY and CDR2 SVGAGI come from the germline V gene. The CDR3 contains 16 residues. The V segment lost 4 bases and the J segment 0 bases; nucleotides outside the gene matches: 6. Concerning this clone itself: No antigen is known for it.

The sequencing sample was made of PBMCs. The gene calls are TRBV6-5 and TRBJ1-3; 7 bases line up with TRBD1. This receptor was taken from a middle-aged man in good health and CMV-seronegative. The CDR3 DNA reads as TGTGCCAGCAGTTGGGGACAGACCTCCTCTGGAAACACCATATATTTT. Translation gives CASSWGQTSSGNTIYF.